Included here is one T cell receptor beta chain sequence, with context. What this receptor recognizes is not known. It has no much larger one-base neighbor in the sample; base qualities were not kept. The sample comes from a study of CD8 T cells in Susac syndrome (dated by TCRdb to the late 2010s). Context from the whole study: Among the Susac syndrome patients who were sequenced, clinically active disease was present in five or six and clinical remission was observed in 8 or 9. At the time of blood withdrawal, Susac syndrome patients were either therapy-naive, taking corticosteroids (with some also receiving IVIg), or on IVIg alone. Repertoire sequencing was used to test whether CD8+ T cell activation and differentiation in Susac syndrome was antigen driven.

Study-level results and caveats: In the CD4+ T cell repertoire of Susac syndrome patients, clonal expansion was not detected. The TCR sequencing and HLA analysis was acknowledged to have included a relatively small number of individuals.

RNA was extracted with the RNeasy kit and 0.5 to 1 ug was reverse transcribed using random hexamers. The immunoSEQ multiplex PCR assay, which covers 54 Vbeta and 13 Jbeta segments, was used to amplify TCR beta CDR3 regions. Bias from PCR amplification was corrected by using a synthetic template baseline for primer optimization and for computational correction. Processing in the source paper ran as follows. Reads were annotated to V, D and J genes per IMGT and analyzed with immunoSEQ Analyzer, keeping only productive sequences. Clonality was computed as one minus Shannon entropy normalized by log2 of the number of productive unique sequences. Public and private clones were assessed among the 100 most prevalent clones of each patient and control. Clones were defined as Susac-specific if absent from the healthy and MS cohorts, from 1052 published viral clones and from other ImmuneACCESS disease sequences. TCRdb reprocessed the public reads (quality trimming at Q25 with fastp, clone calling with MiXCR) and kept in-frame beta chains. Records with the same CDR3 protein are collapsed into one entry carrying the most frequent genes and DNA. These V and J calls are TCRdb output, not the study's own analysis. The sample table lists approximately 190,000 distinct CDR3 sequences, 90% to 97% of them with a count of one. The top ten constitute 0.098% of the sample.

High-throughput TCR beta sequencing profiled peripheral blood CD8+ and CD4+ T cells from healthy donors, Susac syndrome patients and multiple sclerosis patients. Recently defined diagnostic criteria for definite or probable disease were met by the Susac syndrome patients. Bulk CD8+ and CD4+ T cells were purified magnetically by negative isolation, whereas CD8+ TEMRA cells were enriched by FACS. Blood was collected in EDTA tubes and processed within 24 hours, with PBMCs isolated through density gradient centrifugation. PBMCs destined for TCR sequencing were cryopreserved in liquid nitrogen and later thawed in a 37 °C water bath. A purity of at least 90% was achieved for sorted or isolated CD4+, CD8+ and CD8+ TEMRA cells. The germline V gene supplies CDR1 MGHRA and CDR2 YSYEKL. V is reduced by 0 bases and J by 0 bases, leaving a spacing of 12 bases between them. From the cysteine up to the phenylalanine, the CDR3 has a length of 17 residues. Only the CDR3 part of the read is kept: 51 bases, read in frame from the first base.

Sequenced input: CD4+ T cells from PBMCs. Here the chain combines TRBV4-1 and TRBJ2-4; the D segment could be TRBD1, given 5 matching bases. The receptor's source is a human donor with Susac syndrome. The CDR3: CASSQDGATGAKNIQYF. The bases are TGCGCCAGCAGCCAAGATGGGGCAACAGGAGCCAAAAACATTCAGTACTTC.